The 20 T cell receptor beta chains listed next were all sequenced from one sample in a study of CD8 T cells in ankylosing spondylitis. Study-level findings and limits: Roughly eight highly homologous variants made up a TCR beta motif that seemed to typify ankylosing spondylitis blood.

Their antigens are not known. TCRdb re-called the 5' RACE reads with MiXCR, one entry per CDR3 protein. The sample lists about 500,000 distinct CDR3 sequences; 10% to 15% were seen once. The sequencing input was blood, either unsorted or a sorted T cell fraction (not recorded which). Source of these receptors: a male donor with ankylosing spondylitis.

A word on this clonotype: A much larger clone sits a single nucleotide away, making a read error possible. V usage is TRBV12-3 or TRBV12-4 and J usage is TRBJ2-5, with D uncertain. Between the trimmed V and J ends, which lost 6 bases and 6 bases, there was a span of 8 bases. CDR3 size: 11 residues. CDR3 amino acids: CASSFTKTQYF. The CDR3 nucleotides are TGTGCCAGCAGCTTCACAAAGACCCAGTACTTC.

This clonotype has a count of ten or more. The chain joins TRBV5-1 to TRBJ1-4, with TRBD1 matching over 10 bases. Trimming took 3 bases from V and 8 from J; bases not matched to a gene: 1. CDR3 size: 13 residues. Germline CDR1 is SGHRS and CDR2 is YFSETQ. CDR3: CASSWTGGEKLFF. The DNA for the CDR3 is TGCGCCAGCAGCTGGACAGGGGGGGAAAAACTGTTTTTT.

This clonotype was counted between two and nine times. This chain joins TRBV7-2 and TRBJ1-5; D unresolved. V was trimmed by 1 base and J by 5 bases, leaving 6 bases between them. Germline CDR1 and CDR2: SGHTA and FQGNSA. This CDR3 contains 13 residues. The CDR3 bases are TGTGCCAGCAGCTTAGACGGTCATCAGCCCCAGCATTTT. The encoded protein is CASSLDGHQPQHF.

This clonotype was detected only a few times. V gene TRBV5-1 combines with J gene TRBJ2-6; no clear D gene. V shed 4 bases and J shed 6 bases, with 11 bases lying between them. The CDR3 extends over 14 amino acids. Per the germline V gene, CDR1 is SGHRS and CDR2 is YFSETQ. In nucleotides, the CDR3 is TGCGCCAGCAGCCCACCAAACTCGGCCAACGTCCTGACTTTC. Translated, it gives CASSPPNSANVLTF. The full variable domain, completed using reference TRBV5-1 and TRBJ2-6, is KAGVTQTPRYLIKTRGQQVTLSCSPISGHRSVSWYQQTPGQGLQFLFEYFSETQRNKGNFPGRFSGRQFSNSRSEMNVSTLELGDSALYLCASSPPNSANVLTFGAGSRLTVL.

The chain combines TRBV11-2 with TRBJ2-1, with 9 bases identical to TRBD2. V was pared by 0 bases and J by 7 bases, with 10 bases of the junction left unmatched. Germline CDR1 SGHAT, CDR2 FQNNGV. This CDR3 has 17 residues. The CDR3 nucleotides read TGTGCCAGCAGCTTAGATCGGGCGGGAGGGCCTAAAAATGAGCAGTTCTTC. Translating gives CASSLDRAGGPKNEQFF.

In this sample, this clonotype turned up many times. The chain employs TRBV5-1 and TRBJ2-7, with D hard to call. The CDR3 contains 11 residues. The ends were cut back, 4 bases at V and 1 base at J, with 3 bases in the middle. Germline CDR1 SGHRS, CDR2 YFSETQ. The CDR3 sequence is CASSVSYEQYV. The CDR3 DNA reads as TGCGCCAGCAGCGTTTCCTACGAGCAGTACGTC.

J is TRBJ2-3 and V is TRBV20-1; 13 nucleotides align to TRBD2. Germline V lookup: CDR1 DFQATT, CDR2 SNEGSKA (reference sequence). The length of the CDR3 is 15 residues. J was trimmed by 0 bases and V by 6 bases; bases with no gene match: 3. This chain's CDR3 is CSAGGLAGSTDTQYF. The DNA of the CDR3 is TGCAGTGCGGGGGGACTAGCGGGGAGCACAGATACGCAGTATTTT.

This clonotype was seen repeatedly, ten times or more. The chain links TRBV12-3 or TRBV12-4 to TRBJ2-1, with TRBD1 matching over 11 bases. The CDR3 is 15 amino acids. Trimming removed 6 bases from V and 7 bases from J; junction bases left unmatched: 8. The CDR3 DNA reads TGTGCCAGCAGACCCCGGGGACAGGGGGGGAATGAGCAGTTCTTC. This gives the protein CASRPRGQGGNEQFF.

The genes are TRBV5-1 and TRBJ2-4; 7 nucleotides line up with TRBD1. The CDR3 runs 16 residues. Germline V gives CDR1 SGHRS, CDR2 YFSETQ. After removal of 4 bases from V and 1 base from J, the junction contained 8 bases not matched to a gene. The CDR3 is CASSLDGQVAKNIQYF. CDR3 in DNA: TGCGCCAGCAGCCTTGACGGACAGGTCGCCAAAAACATTCAGTACTTC.

There are a few counts of this clonotype. CDR3 in DNA: TGTGCCAGCAGTTACTCAAACAGGGGGAGCACAGATACGCAGTATTTT. Its translation is CASSYSNRGSTDTQYF. J is TRBJ2-3 and V is TRBV6-5, with 8 bases aligning to TRBD1. The CDR3 loop spans 16 amino acids. V lost 0 bases and J lost 0; bases outside the gene matches: 2. Germline CDR1 MNHEY, CDR2 SVGAGI.

This clonotype was picked up a small number of times. CDR3: CASSEGSYTEAFF. CDR3 nucleotide sequence: TGTGCCAGCAGTGAAGGGTCTTACACTGAAGCTTTCTTT. The chain has TRBV2 and TRBJ1-1; unclear D gene. V was trimmed by 1 base and J by 3 bases, leaving 6 bases between them. CDR1 and CDR2 (germline): SNHLY, FYNNEI. The CDR3 totals 13 residues.

This clonotype was recorded at least ten times. V gene TRBV19 combines with J gene TRBJ1-2; D is unresolved. V lost 9 bases and J lost 2, with 10 bases in between. Per the germline V gene, CDR1 is LNHDA and CDR2 is SQIVND (reference sequence). The CDR3 loop spans 12 amino acids. DNA of the CDR3: TGTGCCAGCAGGACTCTCAACTATGGCTACACCTTC. This encodes CASRTLNYGYTF. The whole variable domain, filled in from reference TRBV19 and TRBJ1-2, reads DGGITQSPKYLFRKEGQNVTLSCEQNLNHDAMYWYRQDPGQGLRLIYYSQIVNDFQKGDIAEGYSVSREKKESFPLTVTSAQKNPTAFYLCASRTLNYGYTFGSGTRLTVV.

The rearrangement joins TRBV9 to TRBJ1-4; D gene uncertain. The germline gives CDR1 SGDLS, CDR2 YYNGEE. V lost 0 bases to trimming and J lost 2 bases, with 5 bases between them. This CDR3 contains 14 residues. The CDR3 DNA sequence: TGTGCCAGCAGCGTAGGGCCGACTAATGAAAAACTGTTTTTT. Residues: CASSVGPTNEKLFF.

This clonotype was picked up a small number of times. The chain couples TRBV7-8 to TRBJ1-2; maybe TRBD1 (5 bases). V lost 5 bases and J lost 7, with 17 bases in between. The CDR3 consists of 14 residues. CDR1 SGHVS and CDR2 FQNEAQ come from the germline V gene. CDR3 loop: CASSPTVLFGGYTF. CDR3 DNA sequence: TGTGCCAGCAGCCCGACAGTATTATTCGGTGGCTACACCTTC.

This clonotype was counted between two and nine times. The chain combines TRBV20-1 with TRBJ1-2, with 8 bases identical to TRBD1. Germline V CDR1 and CDR2: DFQATT, SNEGSKA (reference sequence). V lost 0 bases, J lost 4 bases, and 4 bases stayed unmatched. The CDR3 is made up of 14 amino acids. CDR3 coding DNA: TGCAGTGCTAGAGAACCAGGGGGCGGCTATGGCTACACCTTC. It yields the protein CSAREPGGGYGYTF.

This sequence joins TRBV11-1 and TRBJ2-1; D is perhaps TRBD2 (6 bases). This CDR3 has 17 residues. Germline CDR1 is SGHAT and CDR2 is FQDESV (reference sequence). Trimming shortened V by 5 bases and J by 2 bases, and 19 bases separated the two germline ends. CDR3 amino acids: CASSAYIGERAYNEQFF. CDR3 coding DNA: TGTGCCAGCAGCGCCTACATAGGGGAGCGGGCCTACAATGAGCAGTTCTTC.

This clonotype was detected only a few times. The J gene is TRBJ1-6, the V gene TRBV27; 7 positions agree with TRBD1. The CDR3 length is 16 residues. Germline V gene data show CDR1 as MNHEY and CDR2 as SMNVEV (reference sequence). V shed 5 bases and J 5 bases; nucleotides not matched to a gene: 9. The CDR3 nucleotides read TGTGCCAGCAGTCCAACGGGGACAGAAAATAATTCACCCCTCCACTTT. Protein product: CASSPTGTENNSPLHF.

This clonotype was counted a few times. The chain couples TRBV27 to TRBJ2-2, with TRBD1 matching over 7 bases. Germline V lookup: CDR1 MNHEY, CDR2 SMNVEV (reference sequence). The V segment lost 3 bases and the J segment 0 bases; nucleotides outside the gene matches: 4. The CDR3 runs to 16 residues. CDR3 region: CASSFQGTANTGELFF. CDR3 nucleotide sequence: TGTGCCAGCAGTTTTCAAGGGACAGCGAACACCGGGGAGCTGTTTTTT.

This clonotype was counted a few times. V is TRBV2 and J is TRBJ2-7; TRBD2 aligns across 8 bases. Germline assignment: CDR1 SNHLY and CDR2 FYNNEI. J lost 1 base, V lost 3 bases, and 5 bases had no gene match. The CDR3 extends over 15 amino acids. The CDR3 loop reads CASSDPGLASYEQYF. DNA for the CDR3: TGTGCCAGCAGTGATCCCGGACTAGCTTCCTACGAGCAGTACTTC. Complete variable domain (other parts from reference TRBV2 and TRBJ2-7): EPEVTQTPSHQVTQMGQEVILRCVPISNHLYFYWYRQILGQKVEFLVSFYNNEISEKSEIFDDQFSVERPDGSNFTLKIRSTKLEDSAMYFCASSDPGLASYEQYFGPGTRLTVT.

This clonotype was detected ten times or more. The rearrangement joins TRBV28 to TRBJ1-5; 7 bases map to TRBD1. V trimming: 6 bases; J trimming: 5 bases; junction bases outside the gene matches: 7. Germline V lookup: CDR1 MDHEN, CDR2 SYDVKM. The CDR3 is made up of 14 amino acids. The CDR3 region is CASSLDREDQPQHF. The CDR3 DNA sequence: TGTGCCAGCAGCCTTGACAGGGAAGATCAGCCCCAGCATTTT.